At least ten counts were recorded for the clone carrying this T cell receptor (beta chain). Its antigen is still unknown. V lost 5 bases to trimming and J lost 7 bases, with 11 bases between them. The V gene's germline CDR1 is LGHNA and CDR2 YNFKEQ. This CDR3 is built from 13 residues. Each CDR3 protein is one row after TCRdb ran MiXCR on the RT-PCR reads. The sample lists a few hundred thousand distinct CDR3 sequences, 21% occurring once. This sample is drawn from a study of response to subunit inactivated influenza vaccine. General observations from the study: That few new T cells are recruited by each seasonal influenza vaccination was the authors' suggestion.

The chain joins TRBV4-2 to TRBJ1-4; D not certain. This TCR was sampled from a man aged 45 to 75 who received an inactivated influenza vaccine. Here the sequenced sample was PBMCs from blood, taken around 22 months after vaccination. The CDR3 reads CASSASRGEKLFF. CDR3 in DNA: TGTGCCAGCAGCGCCTCTCGCGGTGAAAAACTGTTTTTT.